This T cell receptor beta chain came from a study of blood T cells in healthy people across ages. Study as a whole: Template-switching capture recovered about one barcoded beta molecule per two T cells.

A second PCR, run for roughly 6 to 11 cycles, used a sample-barcoded 5' primer plus a J-beta primer mix. Each cDNA molecule received a tag from a template-switch adaptor that had 12 random nucleotides. MiXCR, applied by TCRdb to the 5' RACE reads, yields one record per CDR3 protein. The sample has some 1.1 million distinct CDR3 sequences, approximately 38% seen once. CDR1 and CDR2 from the germline V gene are MDHEN and SYDVKM. Trimming removed 2 bases from V and 9 bases from J, with 4 bases in between. The CDR3 contains 11 residues. Per sample, at least 6 micrograms of total RNA were extracted. This clonotype was obtained from a man between 18 and 35 years old in good health. The rearrangement joins TRBV28 to TRBJ2-2; D gene unclear. Source material: blood. CDR3 region: CASSLGWELFF. Here the CDR3 DNA reads TGTGCCAGCAGTTTAGGCTGGGAGCTGTTTTTT. The variable domain in full, completed from reference TRBV28 and TRBJ2-2, reads DVKVTQSSRYLVKRTGEKVFLECVQDMDHENMFWYRQDPGLGLRLIYFSYDVKMKEKGDIPEGYSVSREKKERFSLILESASTNQTSMYLCASSLGWELFFGEGSRLTVL.